This T cell receptor beta chain was captured by sequencing in a study of Ad26.COV2.S vaccination and SARS-CoV-2 variants. Study outcomes and limitations: Substantial response breadth was reportedly seen for spike-specific CD8+ and CD4+ T cells after vaccination. Vaccine and placebo groups showed comparable non-spike TCR breadth. Total T cell responses were possibly underestimated by TCR breadth and depth analyses.

Germline CDR1 SGHRS, CDR2 YFSETQ. The CDR3 has 15 residues. A remark on this clone: Its cognate antigen is unknown. The junction shows a germline mismatch at one end, possibly a read error.

Only in-frame clones appear in the TCRdb table, and some are missing; sequencing was by immunoSEQ multiplex PCR. The sample contains about 400,000 clones, roughly four fifths of which appear only once. Described treatment: around 19 received Ad26.COV2.S at low or high dose, single or two shots; 5 received placebo; per-sample allocation not given. Sample collection was performed on day 63 after the first vaccine or placebo injection. Adults aged 18-55 years in Boston included the donor. The chain has TRBV5-1 and TRBJ2-1; perhaps TRBD1 as D (7 bases). The sample in question was peripheral blood, obtained in a trial of Ad26.COV2.S vaccine versus placebo. The TCR comes from a person aged 18-65 years who received the Ad26.COV2.S COVID-19 vaccine or a placebo. CDR3 in amino acids: CASSLGGQTYNEQFF. In nucleotides, the CDR3 is TGCGCCAGCAGTTTGGGGGGACAGACCTACAATGAGCAGTTCTTC.